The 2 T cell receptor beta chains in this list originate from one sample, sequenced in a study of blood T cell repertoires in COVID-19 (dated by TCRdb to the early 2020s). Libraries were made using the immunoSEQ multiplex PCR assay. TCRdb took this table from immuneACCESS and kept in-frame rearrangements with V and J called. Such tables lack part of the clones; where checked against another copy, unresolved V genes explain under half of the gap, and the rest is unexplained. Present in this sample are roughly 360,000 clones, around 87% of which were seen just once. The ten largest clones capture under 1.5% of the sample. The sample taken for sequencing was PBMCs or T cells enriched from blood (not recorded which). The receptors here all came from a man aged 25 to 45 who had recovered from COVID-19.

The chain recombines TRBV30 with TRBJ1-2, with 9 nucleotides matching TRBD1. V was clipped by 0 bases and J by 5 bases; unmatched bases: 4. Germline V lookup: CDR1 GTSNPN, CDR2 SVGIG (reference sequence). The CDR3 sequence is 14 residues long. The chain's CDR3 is CAWSVRTGEYGYTF. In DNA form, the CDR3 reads TGTGCCTGGAGTGTACGGACAGGGGAATATGGCTACACCTTC.

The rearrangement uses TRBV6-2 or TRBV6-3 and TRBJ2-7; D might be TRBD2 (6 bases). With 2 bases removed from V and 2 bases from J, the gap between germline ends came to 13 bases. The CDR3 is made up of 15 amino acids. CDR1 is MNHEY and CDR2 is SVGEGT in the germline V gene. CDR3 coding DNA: TGTGCCAGCAGTTACAGCGGGCGGGGTACCTACGAGCAGTACTTC. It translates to CASSYSGRGTYEQYF.